This T cell receptor (beta chain) was identified in a study of blood T cells in healthy people across ages. This CDR3 contains 16 residues. Unmatched junction bases numbered 8, after V lost 3 bases and J lost 4 bases. Per germline, CDR1 MDHEN and CDR2 SYDVKM. Notes on this clonotype: The antigen is not known.

Study conclusions and caveats: Higher diversity, along with more naive CD4+ cells, distinguished long-lived donors from aged donors. Per million T cells, the diversity of TCR beta decreased roughly linearly as age advanced.

Together with a sample-barcoded 5' primer, a J-beta primer mix was included in a second PCR lasting about 6 to 12 cycles. MiXCR, applied by TCRdb to the 5' RACE reads, yields one record per CDR3 protein. The sample contains roughly 800,000 distinct CDR3 sequences, 53% of which appear only once. Sequencing input: blood. The chain joins TRBV28 to TRBJ2-5, with 10 positions matching TRBD1. The clonotype was recovered from a man aged 80 or over in good health. The CDR3 spells CASSLRTGGSRETQYF. CDR3 sequence (DNA): TGTGCCAGCAGTTTGCGGACAGGGGGTTCGCGAGAGACCCAGTACTTC.